The 26 T cell receptor beta chains presented below share a single source sample, sequenced in a study of cytomegalovirus exposure and HLA in healthy donors. A multiplex PCR was run with 60 Vbeta primers and 13 Jbeta primers. TCRdb's table, derived via immunoSEQ multiplex PCR, lists solely in-frame clones and lacks some. The table shows roughly 200,000 clones, with roughly 76% occurring only once. Sequenced: PBMCs. These receptors came from a woman aged 30 to 39 in good health and CMV-seropositive.

The chain links TRBV28 to TRBJ2-2; a possible D gene is TRBD2 (5 bases). Germline values: CDR1 MDHEN, CDR2 SYDVKM. The CDR3 has 15 residues. V lost 8 bases and J 1 base, leaving 14 bases between the germline ends. CDR3 amino acids: CASSSPAGNTGELFF. The CDR3 coding sequence is TGTGCCAGCTCCTCCCCGGCGGGGAACACCGGGGAGCTGTTTTTT.

This clone has only a few counts. The V call is TRBV7-8, the J call TRBJ1-1, with 8 bases aligning to TRBD1. V lost 4 bases, J lost 1 base, and 5 bases stayed unmatched. The CDR3 has 15 amino acids. Per germline, CDR1 SGHVS and CDR2 FQNEAQ. DNA of the CDR3: TGTGCCAGCAGCTCCTCGGACAGGGCGAACACTGAAGCTTTCTTT. Its translation: CASSSSDRANTEAFF.

The chain carries TRBV4-3 and TRBJ2-5; 11 bases agree with TRBD2. CDR3 length: 14 amino acids. The trim removed 5 bases at V and 3 bases at J, leaving 2 bases unmatched. In germline, CDR1 is LGHNA, CDR2 YSLEER. The CDR3 reads CASSSGLAEETQYF. DNA for the CDR3: TGCGCCAGCAGCTCGGGACTAGCGGAAGAGACCCAGTACTTC.

V and J are TRBV7-8 and TRBJ2-1; TRBD2 aligns across 9 bases. The CDR3 consists of 16 residues. The junction had 4 bases not matched to a gene; V was cut back by 1 base and J by 3 bases. Germline CDR1 reads SGHVS; CDR2 reads FQNEAQ. The DNA of the CDR3 is TGTGCCAGCAGCTTAGTGCTAGCGGGACTCTACAATGAGCAGTTCTTC. It translates to CASSLVLAGLYNEQFF.

This clone was observed a handful of times. The V and J genes are TRBV11-2 and TRBJ1-4, with D possibly TRBD1 on 6 matching bases. V lost 3 bases and J 4 bases, leaving 9 bases between the germline ends. The germline V gene encodes CDR1 SGHAT and CDR2 FQNNGV. The CDR3 is 14 residues long. The CDR3 bases are TGTGCCAGCAGCTTGGGGGGGCGTAATGAAAAACTGTTTTTT. Translated: CASSLGGRNEKLFF.

The CDR3 DNA follows: TGTGCCAGCAGCCCCCGGACAGGGCCGGGGTTCGAAAAACTGTTTTTT. Amino acids: CASSPRTGPGFEKLFF. The rearrangement links TRBV9 to TRBJ1-4; TRBD1 agrees at 8 bases. This CDR3 spans 16 amino acids. The germline V gene has CDR1 SGDLS and CDR2 YYNGEE. Losses at the gene ends were 4 bases for V and 8 bases for J; bases not matched to a gene: 13.

V gene TRBV27 combines with J gene TRBJ2-7, with 16 positions matching TRBD2. This CDR3 spans 18 amino acids. Germline CDR1 and CDR2: MNHEY and SMNVEV (reference sequence). The junction had 11 bases not matched to a gene; V was cut back by 3 bases and J by 6 bases. The DNA for the CDR3 is TGTGCCAGCAGTTTCGTCGGGACTAGCGGGAGGGCCCTACTCGAGCAGTACTTC. Translated: CASSFVGTSGRALLEQYF.

The V and J genes are TRBV27 and TRBJ2-1, with 9 bases matching TRBD2. V gave up 5 bases and J gave up 2 bases; unmatched junction bases: 7. Germline-derived CDR1 and CDR2 are MNHEY and SMNVEV (reference sequence). The CDR3 contains 16 residues. The CDR3 region is CASSTSTSGPYNEQFF. In DNA, the CDR3 is TGTGCCAGCAGTACCTCCACTAGCGGGCCCTACAATGAGCAGTTCTTC.

This chain uses TRBV27 with TRBJ2-5, with unresolved D. Germline V CDR1 and CDR2: MNHEY, SMNVEV (reference sequence). The CDR3 sequence is 10 residues long. V was trimmed by 8 bases and J by 9 bases, leaving 10 bases between them. CDR3 residues: CASSVLAQYF. As DNA, the CDR3 is TGTGCCAGCTCGGTATTGGCCCAGTACTTC.

This chain connects TRBV5-1 to TRBJ2-7, with TRBD1 matching 7 bases. V lost 4 bases, J lost 7 bases, and 2 bases stayed unmatched. The V gene's germline CDR1 is SGHRS and CDR2 YFSETQ. The CDR3 totals 11 residues. CDR3 region: CASSPDREQYF. The CDR3 bases are TGCGCCAGCAGCCCGGACAGGGAGCAGTACTTC.

Only one count was recorded for this clone. The gene calls are TRBV7-9 and TRBJ2-7, with 11 bases lining up with TRBD2. Germline lookup yields CDR1 SEHNR and CDR2 FQNEAQ (reference sequence). The CDR3 sequence is 15 residues long. V gave up 1 base and J gave up 4 bases; unmatched junction bases: 3. The DNA of the CDR3 is TGTGCCAGCAGCTTAGTGACTAGCGGGAAGTACGAGCAGTACTTC. Amino acids: CASSLVTSGKYEQYF.

This clone has just a few counts. The chain uses TRBV4-3 and TRBJ2-7; 13 bases are shared with TRBD2. This CDR3 has 17 residues. J gave up 2 bases and V 1 base, and 5 bases lay outside the gene matches. Germline V gives CDR1 LGHNA, CDR2 YSLEER. In DNA, the CDR3 is TGCGCCAGCAGCCAAGGACGGGGACTAGCGGGAACCTACGAGCAGTACTTC. Protein sequence: CASSQGRGLAGTYEQYF.

The rearrangement links TRBV5-1 to TRBJ2-1; D gene unclear. The germline CDR1 and CDR2 sequences are SGHRS and YFSETQ. The ends were cut back, 1 base at V and 7 bases at J, with 9 bases in the middle. The CDR3 runs 13 residues. The CDR3 sequence is CASSLIPGNEQFF. Here the CDR3 DNA reads TGCGCCAGCAGCTTGATCCCCGGGAATGAGCAGTTCTTC.

V usage is TRBV15 and J usage is TRBJ2-1; 10 positions match TRBD2. The CDR3 is 17 residues long. After removal of 0 bases from V and 9 bases from J, the junction contained 11 bases not matched to a gene. Germline CDR1 reads LNHNV; CDR2 reads YYDKDF (reference sequence). This CDR3 is CATSRDVGAGGMGEQFF. As DNA, the CDR3 is TGTGCCACCAGCAGAGATGTCGGAGCGGGGGGGATGGGTGAGCAGTTCTTC. Full variable domain (remainder filled in from reference TRBV15 and TRBJ2-1): DAMVIQNPRYQVTQFGKPVTLSCSQTLNHNVMYWYQQKSSQAPKLLFHYYDKDFNNEADTPDNFQSRRPNTSFCFLDIRSPGLGDTAMYLCATSRDVGAGGMGEQFFGPGTRLTVL.

The chain combines TRBV5-1 with TRBJ2-3, with 8 bases fitting TRBD2. The V segment lost 3 bases and the J segment 0 bases; nucleotides outside the gene matches: 6. Germline V CDR1 and CDR2: SGHRS, YFSETQ. The CDR3 covers 16 residues. CDR3 in amino acids: CASSSGLALSTDTQYF. Here the CDR3 DNA reads TGCGCCAGCAGCTCAGGACTAGCCCTAAGCACAGATACGCAGTATTTT.

The chain links TRBV4-2 to TRBJ2-5; tentative D call: TRBD2 (5 bases). The DNA matches TRBJ2-7 better at its end, which makes the J call doubtful. The CDR3 spans 15 residues. Germline V gene lookup returns CDR1 LGHNA and CDR2 YNFKEQ. CDR3 in DNA: TGTGCCAGCAGCCCGGGAAACCCTGGGTCCTACGAGCAGTACTTC. Residues: CASSPGNPGSYEQYF.

J is TRBJ2-5 and V is TRBV4-3; TRBD1 aligns across 7 bases. The CDR3 has 15 amino acids. Germline CDR1 reads LGHNA; CDR2 reads YSLEER. V was clipped by 4 bases and J by 1 base; unmatched bases: 6. CDR3 in amino acids: CASSRTGTAQETQYF. The CDR3 bases are TGCGCCAGCAGCCGGACGGGGACAGCCCAAGAGACCCAGTACTTC.

This clone was counted only a few times. The CDR3 DNA reads as TGTGCCAGCAGCCCTCCACGGAGGGTCGGGGTCGAGCAGTACTTC. Translating it yields CASSPPRRVGVEQYF. V is TRBV7-8 and J is TRBJ2-7; tentative D call: TRBD2 (6 bases). V lost 5 bases and J lost 6, with 20 bases in between. The CDR3 sequence is 15 residues long. CDR1 is SGHVS and CDR2 is FQNEAQ in the germline V gene.

The chain joins TRBV11-2 to TRBJ2-7, with D tentatively TRBD1 (6 bases). The length of the CDR3 is 13 residues. V shed 1 base and J shed 4 bases, with 8 bases lying between them. Per germline, CDR1 SGHAT and CDR2 FQNNGV. The CDR3 DNA is TGTGCCAGCAGCTTAGTAAGGGGGTACGAGCAGTACTTC. It codes for CASSLVRGYEQYF. Combining the CDR3 with reference TRBV11-2 and TRBJ2-7 gives the whole variable domain EAGVAQSPRYKIIEKRQSVAFWCNPISGHATLYWYQQILGQGPKLLIQFQNNGVVDDSQLPKDRFSAERLKGVDSTLKIQPAKLEDSAVYLCASSLVRGYEQYFGPGTRLTVT.

This chain joins TRBV5-1 and TRBJ1-2; 10 bases match TRBD1. Germline V CDR1 and CDR2: SGHRS, YFSETQ. After removal of 5 bases from V and 7 bases from J, the junction contained 5 bases not matched to a gene. This CDR3 has 13 amino acids. The CDR3 loop reads CASSEGQGGGYTF. The DNA for the CDR3 is TGCGCCAGCAGTGAAGGACAGGGGGGTGGCTACACCTTC.

This chain joins TRBV7-6 and TRBJ2-4; a possible D gene is TRBD1 (6 bases). The length of the CDR3 is 15 residues. Trimming removed 2 bases from V and 3 bases from J, with 11 bases in between. Germline V CDR1 and CDR2: SGHVS, FNYEAQ. This CDR3 is CASSLSGHFKNIQYF. The CDR3 DNA follows: TGTGCCAGCAGCTTATCGGGACATTTCAAAAACATTCAGTACTTC.

The chain recombines TRBV1 with TRBJ2-7; TRBD1 is the table's D call and was not checked against the DNA. TRBV1 is listed as a pseudogene. CDR3 size: 16 residues. The CDR3 spells CTSSQQTGTGGLEQYF. The CDR3 DNA is TGCACCAGCAGCCAACAGACCGGGACAGGGGGTCTCGAGCAGTACTTC.

The V gene is TRBV18, the J gene TRBJ2-7; TRBD2 might be the D (6 bases). This CDR3 is 14 amino acids long. V was trimmed by 11 bases and J by 5 bases, leaving 22 bases between them. Germline values: CDR1 KGHSH, CDR2 LQKENI. Here the CDR3 DNA reads TGTGCCTCCCATCCCGCGGGGATTGACCACGAGCAGTACTTC. Protein sequence: CASHPAGIDHEQYF.

Turning to this clone: This same CDR3 is encoded by further DNA sequences in the sample. The rearrangement uses TRBV7-3 and TRBJ2-1, with D perhaps matching TRBD2 (6 bases). With 3 bases removed from V and 2 bases from J, the gap between germline ends came to 11 bases. Germline lookup yields CDR1 SGHTA and CDR2 FQGTGA. This CDR3 is 15 amino acids long. The CDR3 loop reads CASSLRPGAYNEQFF. In nucleotides, the CDR3 is TGTGCCAGCAGCTTGAGGCCGGGGGCCTACAATGAGCAGTTCTTC. The variable domain in full, completed from reference TRBV7-3 and TRBJ2-1, reads GAGVSQTPSNKVTEKGKYVELRCDPISGHTALYWYRQSLGQGPEFLIYFQGTGAADDSGLPNDRFFAVRPEGSVSTLKIQRTERGDSAVYLCASSLRPGAYNEQFFGPGTRLTVL.

This clone was picked up one time. The CDR3 sequence: CASSQEQGPNQPQHF. In DNA form, the CDR3 reads TGCGCCAGCAGCCAAGAACAGGGACCGAACCAGCCCCAGCATTTT. The chain couples TRBV4-3 to TRBJ1-5; weak D call: TRBD1 (6 bases). V was clipped by 0 bases and J by 7 bases, with 13 bases between them. Germline V gene data show CDR1 as LGHNA and CDR2 as YSLEER. This CDR3 is built from 15 residues.

The chain uses TRBV5-1 and TRBJ2-1; TRBD2 agrees at 7 bases. Per germline, CDR1 SGHRS and CDR2 YFSETQ. This CDR3 is 14 amino acids long. Germline trimming cut 2 bases from V and 7 bases from J; bases unmatched to any gene: 6. Written as DNA, the CDR3 is TGCGCCAGCAGCTTTGGCGGGAGTTCGAATGAGCAGTTCTTC. It translates to CASSFGGSSNEQFF.